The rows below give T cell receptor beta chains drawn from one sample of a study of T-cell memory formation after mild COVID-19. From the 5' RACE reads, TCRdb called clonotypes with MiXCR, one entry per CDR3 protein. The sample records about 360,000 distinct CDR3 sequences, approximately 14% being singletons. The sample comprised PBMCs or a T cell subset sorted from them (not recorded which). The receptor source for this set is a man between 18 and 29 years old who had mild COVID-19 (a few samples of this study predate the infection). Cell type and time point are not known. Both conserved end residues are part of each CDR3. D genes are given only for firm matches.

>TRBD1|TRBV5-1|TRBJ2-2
CASSWTGGNTGELFF
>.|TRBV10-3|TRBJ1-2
CAISNPGRDYGYTF
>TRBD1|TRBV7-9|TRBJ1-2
CASSLRTGIGYTF
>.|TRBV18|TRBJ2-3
CASSPFGIFTDTQYF
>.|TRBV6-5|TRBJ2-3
CASSSLGFPTDTQYF
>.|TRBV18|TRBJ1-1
CASSPVRALNTEAFF
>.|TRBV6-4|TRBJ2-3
CASSVAGQTDTQYF
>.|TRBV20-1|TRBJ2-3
CSARRQSDTQYF
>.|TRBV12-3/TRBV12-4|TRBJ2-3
CASSRDRLPDTQYF
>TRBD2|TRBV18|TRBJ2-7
CASSKAGGVTEQYF
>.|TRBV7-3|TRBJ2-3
CASSLQGPTDTQYF
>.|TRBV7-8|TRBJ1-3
CASSPLVISGNTIYF
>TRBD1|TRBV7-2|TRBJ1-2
CASGTGAILTNGYTF
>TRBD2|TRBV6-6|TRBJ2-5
CASSLRRGTSEGWETQYF
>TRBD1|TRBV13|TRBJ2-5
CASSLVWEGGAGETQYF
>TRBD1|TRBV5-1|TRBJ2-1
CASSLDGLGGDEQFF
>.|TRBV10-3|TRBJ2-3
CAISNRIPSTDTQYF
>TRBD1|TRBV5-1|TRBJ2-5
CASSLRDRGSQYF
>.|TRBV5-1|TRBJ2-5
CASSRGVRVVGETQYF
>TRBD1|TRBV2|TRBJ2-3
CASSADRITDTQYF
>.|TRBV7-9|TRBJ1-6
CASTHGVFPYDSPLHF
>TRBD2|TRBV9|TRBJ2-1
CASSAITSGGYNEQFF
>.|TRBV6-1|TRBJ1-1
CASRTYTEAFF
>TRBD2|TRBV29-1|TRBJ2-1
CSVEDSGVITGNEQFF
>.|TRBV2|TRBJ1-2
CASNGYGVYGYTF
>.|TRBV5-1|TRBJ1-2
CASSPPNTEGYTF
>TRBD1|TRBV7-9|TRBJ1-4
CASSDTGESNEKLFF
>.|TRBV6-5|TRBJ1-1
CASSYSTVNTEAFF
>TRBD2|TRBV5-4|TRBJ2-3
CASTRLGGLAASTDTQYF
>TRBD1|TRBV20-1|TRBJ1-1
CSAQRGQGNTEAFF
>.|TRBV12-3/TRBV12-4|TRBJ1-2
CASSLGAGAGGYTF
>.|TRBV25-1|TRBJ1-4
CASSGGPEKLFF
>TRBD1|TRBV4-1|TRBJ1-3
CASSTRTGEYTIYF
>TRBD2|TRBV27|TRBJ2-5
CASSFGRWETQYF
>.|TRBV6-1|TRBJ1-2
CASSDNNYGYTF
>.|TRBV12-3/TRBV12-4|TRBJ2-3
CASRTGRWDTQYF
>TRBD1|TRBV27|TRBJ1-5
CASSFQGQSNQPQHF
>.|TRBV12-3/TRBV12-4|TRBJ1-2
CASSLRGDYGYTF
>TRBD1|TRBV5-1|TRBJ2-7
CASSWTGSASYEQYF
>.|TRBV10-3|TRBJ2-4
CAISDSLRQPGNIQYF
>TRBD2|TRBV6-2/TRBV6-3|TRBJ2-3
CASSSSGGPQYF
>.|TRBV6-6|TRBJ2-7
CASRHLAGSGYEQYF
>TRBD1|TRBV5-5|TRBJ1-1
CASSKDRGTEAFF
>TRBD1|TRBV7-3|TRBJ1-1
CASSPQDRVGSTEAFF